This TCR beta chain was identified in a study of shared clonotypes between healthy human individuals. Overall study results and limits: Apart from blood, nothing was sampled; tissue repertoires likely differ. Donors were few, which limited the genetic and exposure-history diversity represented.

Repertoires were generated with immunoSEQ multiplex PCR, while TCRdb's copy carries only in-frame clones and drops some. The sample has about 490,000 clones, over 60% seen once. As to this clone: Its specificity is not known.

Looked up from germline, CDR1 is SNHLY and CDR2 is FYNNEI. Trimming shortened V by 5 bases and J by 1 base, and 8 bases separated the two germline ends. The CDR3 spans 14 residues. Around 90 million PBMCs per unsorted sample were used for genomic DNA. Sequencing was done on a sample of PBMCs. V gene TRBV2 combines with J gene TRBJ2-2; D might be TRBD1 (5 bases). The clonotype was recovered from a woman between 40 and 55 years old in good health. Some clones in this sample may be carry-over from other donors' samples. Written as DNA, the CDR3 is TGTGCCAGCAGTAGACAGATGAACACCGGGGAGCTGTTTTTT. Protein product: CASSRQMNTGELFF.